These 5 T cell receptor beta chains came from one sample sequenced in a study of blood T cell repertoires in COVID-19. Some clones are missing from TCRdb's copy, which holds only in-frame ones; the method was immunoSEQ multiplex PCR. This table has approximately 250,000 clones, 85% to 90% appearing once. The source material was PBMCs or T cells enriched from blood (not recorded which). The receptor set was obtained from a woman aged 55-70 years in a cohort exposed to, infected with or recovered from COVID-19 (not recorded which).

This clone was detected only once. The rearrangement joins TRBV24-1 to TRBJ2-3; D unclear. Trimming took 4 bases from V and 0 from J, leaving 13 bases between them. The CDR3 totals 16 residues. CDR1 is KGHDR, CDR2 SFDVKD, per germline. The CDR3: CATSDLRSSSTDTQYF. CDR3 nucleotides: TGTGCCACCAGTGACCTCAGATCTTCTAGCACAGATACGCAGTATTTT.

The chain is built from TRBV19 and TRBJ2-1, with 11 nucleotides matching TRBD2. The V gene end was trimmed by 4 bases and the J gene end by 7 bases; junction bases not matched to a gene: 9. This CDR3 has 16 amino acids. Germline V lookup: CDR1 LNHDA, CDR2 SQIVND (reference sequence). In DNA form, the CDR3 reads TGTGCCAGTAGTAACCCTTGGACTAGCGGGTATAATGAGCAGTTCTTC. It specifies CASSNPWTSGYNEQFF.

J is TRBJ2-7 and V is TRBV7-3; D is possibly TRBD2 (6 bases). Per germline, CDR1 SGHTA and CDR2 FQGTGA. V lost 11 bases, J lost 6 bases, and 8 bases lay in between. The CDR3 has 9 amino acids. CDR3 sequence (DNA): TGTGCCGTGGGGGGCGAGCAGTACTTC. This sequence encodes CAVGGEQYF.

This clone occurred once. This chain links TRBV4-1 with TRBJ2-1, with a possible D match to TRBD2 (6 bases). Germline CDR1 and CDR2: MGHRA and YSYEKL. Trimming took 2 bases from V and 7 from J, leaving 15 bases between them. CDR3 length: 15 residues. The CDR3 is CASSQRAGLTNEQFF. In nucleotides, the CDR3 is TGCGCCAGCAGCCAAAGGGCGGGGTTAACTAATGAGCAGTTCTTC.

The rearrangement uses TRBV4-2 and TRBJ2-5; 8 nucleotides line up with TRBD2. This CDR3 comprises 16 residues. Germline V lookup: CDR1 LGHNA, CDR2 YNFKEQ. V shed 3 bases and J 2 bases; nucleotides not matched to a gene: 8. In DNA, the CDR3 is TGTGCCAGCAGCCAGCTAACTAGCGGTCCTCAAGAGACCCAGTACTTC. Residues: CASSQLTSGPQETQYF.